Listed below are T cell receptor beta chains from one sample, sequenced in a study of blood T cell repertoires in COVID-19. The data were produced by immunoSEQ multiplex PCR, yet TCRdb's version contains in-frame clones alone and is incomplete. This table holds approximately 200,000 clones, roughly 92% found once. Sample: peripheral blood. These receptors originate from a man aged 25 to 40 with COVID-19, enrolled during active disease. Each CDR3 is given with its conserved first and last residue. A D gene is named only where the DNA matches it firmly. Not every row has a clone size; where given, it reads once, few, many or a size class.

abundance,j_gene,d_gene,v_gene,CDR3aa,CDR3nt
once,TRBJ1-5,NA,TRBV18,CASSPGPSQNQPQHF,TGTGCCAGCTCACCAGGGCCATCCCAAAATCAGCCCCAGCATTTT
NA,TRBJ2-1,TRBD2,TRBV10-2,CASESLLAEEPSYNEQFF,TGCGCCAGCGAAAGTTTACTAGCGGAGGAACCCTCCTACAATGAGCAGTTCTTC
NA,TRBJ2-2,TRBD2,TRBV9,CASSPRLAGGARDGELFF,TGTGCCAGCAGCCCTCGACTAGCGGGGGGGGCACGTGACGGGGAGCTGTTTTTT
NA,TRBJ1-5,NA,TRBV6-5,CASSYSYTGGLQPQHF,TGTGCCAGCAGTTACTCGTACACGGGGGGGCTTCAGCCCCAGCATTTT
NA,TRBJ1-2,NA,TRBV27,CASRRSAGGYGYTF,TGTGCCAGCAGGAGAAGCGCCGGGGGGTATGGCTACACCTTC
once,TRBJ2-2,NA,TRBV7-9,CASSRTLDSANTGELFF,TGTGCCAGCAGCCGTACCTTGGACAGCGCGAACACCGGGGAGCTGTTTTTT
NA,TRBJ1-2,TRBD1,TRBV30,CAWSHGTGIWGYTF,TGTGCCTGGAGTCACGGGACAGGGATTTGGGGCTACACCTTC
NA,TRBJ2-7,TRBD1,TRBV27,CASSLSTGDRSPYEQYF,TGTGCCAGCAGTTTATCGACGGGGGACAGGTCCCCCTACGAGCAGTACTTC
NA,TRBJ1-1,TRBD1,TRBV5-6,CASSSDYGTGSPEAFF,TGTGCCAGCAGCTCCGATTACGGGACAGGGAGCCCTGAAGCTTTCTTT
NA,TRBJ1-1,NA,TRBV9,CASSPRANEAFF,TGTGCCAGCAGCCCCAGGGCCAATGAAGCTTTCTTT
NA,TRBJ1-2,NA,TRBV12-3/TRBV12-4,CASSPPGVYGYTF,TGTGCCAGCAGCCCGCCAGGGGTCTATGGCTACACCTTC
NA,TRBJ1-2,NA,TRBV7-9,CASSPFVLGLGGDYGYTF,TGTGCCAGCAGCCCCTTCGTGCTAGGACTAGGAGGGGACTATGGCTACACCTTC
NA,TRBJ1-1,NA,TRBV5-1,CASSWAEMNTEAFF,TGCGCCAGCAGCTGGGCAGAGATGAACACTGAAGCTTTCTTT
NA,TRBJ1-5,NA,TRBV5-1,CASSSDGGNQPQHF,TGCGCCAGCAGCTCTGACGGGGGCAATCAGCCCCAGCATTTT
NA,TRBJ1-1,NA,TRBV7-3,CASSLTSKSTEAFF,TGTGCCAGCAGCTTAACTTCGAAGAGCACTGAAGCTTTCTTT
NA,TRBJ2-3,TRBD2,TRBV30,CACLRRTSGGAWTDTQYF,TGTGCCTGTCTAAGACGGACTAGCGGGGGGGCATGGACAGATACGCAGTATTTT
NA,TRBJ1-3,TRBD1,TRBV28,CATSGTAGNTIYF,TGTGCCACATCGGGGACAGCAGGAAACACCATATATTTT
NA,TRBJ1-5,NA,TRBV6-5,CASTGSLSNQPQHF,TGTGCCAGTACCGGGTCCCTTAGCAATCAGCCCCAGCATTTT
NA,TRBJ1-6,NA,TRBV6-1,CASSDRGKGSPLHF,TGTGCCAGCAGTGACAGGGGTAAGGGTTCACCCCTCCACTTT
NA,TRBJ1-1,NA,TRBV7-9,CASSLVTGTLHTEAFF,TGTGCCAGCAGCTTAGTAACCGGGACACTTCACACTGAAGCTTTCTTT